The clone carrying this T cell receptor (beta chain) was recorded many times. The antigen is undetermined. Library preparation tagged each individual cDNA molecule with a unique molecular identifier. Original methodology: The median was around 89,000 TCRs per sample, ranging roughly 20,000 to 750,000. TCRdb re-derived calls from the reads in MiXCR, one entry per CDR3 protein. These V and J calls derive from TCRdb rather than the authors' analysis. The data hold fewer than 150,000 distinct CDR3 sequences, with roughly 8.5% observed a single time. This entry comes from a study of human T cells and chemical hapten exposure. Total RNA was isolated from unfractionated whole blood. Study results and caveats: No change in TCRs above 1 in 1000 frequency was produced by DPC sensitization.

The sample taken for sequencing was whole blood. The clonotype originates from a human donor in good health. Some clones in this sample may be carry-over from other donors' samples.

CDR3 nucleotide sequence: TGTGCCAGCAGAGAGTCCGCAGAGACCCAGTACTTC. It is translated as CASRESAETQYF. The chain links TRBV7-9 to TRBJ2-5; no definite D call. Germline CDR1 reads SEHNR; CDR2 reads FQNEAQ (reference sequence). Trimming stripped 6 bases from V and 4 bases from J, with 9 bases between. The CDR3 sequence is 12 residues long.